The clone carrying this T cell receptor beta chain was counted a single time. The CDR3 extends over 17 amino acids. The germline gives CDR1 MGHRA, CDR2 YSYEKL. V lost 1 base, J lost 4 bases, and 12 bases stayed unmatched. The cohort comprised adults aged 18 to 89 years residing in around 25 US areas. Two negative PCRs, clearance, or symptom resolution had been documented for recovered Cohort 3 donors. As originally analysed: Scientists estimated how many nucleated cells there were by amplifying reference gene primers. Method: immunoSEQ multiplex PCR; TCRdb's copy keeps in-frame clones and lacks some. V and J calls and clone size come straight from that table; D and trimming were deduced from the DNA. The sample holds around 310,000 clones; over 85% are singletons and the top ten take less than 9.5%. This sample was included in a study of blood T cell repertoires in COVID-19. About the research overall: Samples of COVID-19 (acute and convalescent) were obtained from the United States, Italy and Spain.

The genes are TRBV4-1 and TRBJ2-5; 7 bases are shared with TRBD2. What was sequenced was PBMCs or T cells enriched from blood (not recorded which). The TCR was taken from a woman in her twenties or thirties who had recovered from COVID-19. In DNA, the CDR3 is TGCGCCAGCAGCCAAGCTCCCGCGGGGGTTACTGGAGAGACCCAGTACTTC. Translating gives CASSQAPAGVTGETQYF.